This T cell receptor (beta chain) was recovered during a study of blood T cells in healthy people across ages. Looking at the study overall: About one barcoded TCR beta cDNA was captured per two T cells.

The CDR3 totals 14 residues. CDR1 DFQATT and CDR2 SNEGSKA come from the germline V gene (reference sequence). V lost 0 bases to trimming and J lost 1 base, with 7 bases between them. The use of a sample-barcoded 5' primer and a J-beta primer mix characterized a second PCR of roughly 7 to 11 cycles. TCRdb re-called the 5' RACE reads through MiXCR, storing one row per CDR3 protein. The data hold around 580,000 distinct CDR3 sequences, with around half observed a single time. The sequenced sample was blood. The TCR originated in a man older than 75 in good health. The chain combines TRBV20-1 with TRBJ1-5; unclear D gene. The chain's CDR3 is CSARDPRSNQPQHF. The CDR3, as DNA: TGCAGTGCTAGAGATCCCCGCAGCAATCAGCCCCAGCATTTT.